These 10 T cell receptor beta chains were all obtained from the same sample, sequenced in a study of T cell responses to AZD1222 COVID-19 vaccine. Produced via immunoSEQ multiplex PCR; TCRdb's table is partial and in-frame only. The table records roughly 97,000 clones, around nine tenths of them present only once. This material consisted of peripheral blood, taken 28 days after the second dose of the MenACWY control vaccine. Source of these receptors: an adult who received the MenACWY meningococcal vaccine as a control.

This clone was recorded only once. The genes are TRBV6-5 and TRBJ2-7, with a possible D match to TRBD2 (6 bases). Per the germline V gene, CDR1 is MNHEY and CDR2 is SVGAGI. This CDR3 spans 15 amino acids. V lost 4 bases, J lost 5 bases, and 18 bases lay in between. CDR3 region: CASSSGLIQSHEQYF. The CDR3 DNA follows: TGTGCCAGCAGTTCGGGACTCATTCAGTCCCACGAGCAGTACTTC.

This clone was seen a handful of times. The chain combines TRBV6-6 with TRBJ2-3, with 8 positions matching TRBD2. With V trimmed by 6 bases and J by 0 bases, 5 bases remained unmatched. This CDR3 has 15 residues. The germline V gene encodes CDR1 MNHNY and CDR2 SVGAGI (reference sequence). This chain's CDR3 is CASSMRGASTDTQYF. In DNA, the CDR3 is TGTGCCAGCAGCATGCGGGGGGCGAGCACAGATACGCAGTATTTT.

This rearrangement joins TRBV2 to TRBJ1-4; 9 bases line up with TRBD1. With 8 bases clipped from V and 6 bases from J, the junction kept 7 bases outside the gene matches. CDR1 SNHLY and CDR2 FYNNEI come from the germline V gene. This CDR3 has 14 amino acids. In DNA form, the CDR3 reads TGTGCCAGCGGACGGGACAGGGCCTATGAAAAACTGTTTTTT. Its translation: CASGRDRAYEKLFF.

The chain recombines TRBV9 with TRBJ2-3; D gene unclear. The CDR3 is 12 amino acids. Germline V CDR1 and CDR2: SGDLS, YYNGEE. V was cut by 1 base and J by 6 bases, with 6 bases left in between. The CDR3 spells CASSVTGDTQYF. For the CDR3, the DNA is TGTGCCAGCAGCGTAACGGGCGATACGCAGTATTTT.

The chain has TRBV28 and TRBJ2-1, with TRBD2 matching over 7 bases. V was pared by 5 bases and J by 4 bases, with 14 bases of the junction left unmatched. CDR3 length: 17 residues. The germline V gene encodes CDR1 MDHEN and CDR2 SYDVKM. CDR3 bases: TGTGCCAGCAGTCCTCTGAGTTTCGGACTAGAATACAATGAGCAGTTCTTC. Translating it yields CASSPLSFGLEYNEQFF.

The rearrangement joins TRBV18 to TRBJ2-7, with D possibly being TRBD1 (6 bases). The V gene lost 3 bases and the J gene lost 3 bases, with 21 bases spanning the gap. The length of the CDR3 is 17 residues. Germline V lookup: CDR1 KGHSH, CDR2 LQKENI. CDR3 loop: CASSPTRSTGMGYEQYF. DNA of the CDR3: TGTGCCAGCTCACCCACGCGCTCGACAGGTATGGGCTACGAGCAGTACTTC.

The CDR3 sequence is CASSLGLGTWTGELFF. Here the CDR3 DNA reads TGTGCCAGCAGCTTGGGACTGGGGACATGGACCGGGGAGCTGTTTTTT. V gene TRBV5-5 combines with J gene TRBJ2-2; a possible D gene is TRBD1 (6 bases). V was shortened by 0 bases and J by 5 bases, with 14 bases between the two germline ends. The germline gives CDR1 SGHKS, CDR2 YYEKEE (reference sequence). This CDR3 region has 16 residues. Together with reference TRBV5-5 and TRBJ2-2, the CDR3 gives the full variable domain: DAGVTQSPTHLIKTRGQQVTLRCSPISGHKSVSWYQQVLGQGPQFIFQYYEKEERGRGNFPDRFSARQFPNYSSELNVNALLLGDSALYLCASSLGLGTWTGELFFGEGSRLTVL.

The chain uses TRBV4-2 and TRBJ1-2; 8 positions agree with TRBD1. V shed 1 base, J shed 4 bases, and the junction held 8 bases outside the gene matches. Germline CDR1 is LGHNA and CDR2 is YNFKEQ. The CDR3 covers 16 residues. The chain's CDR3 is CASSQAEGQDIYGYTF. The DNA of the CDR3 is TGTGCCAGCAGCCAAGCAGAGGGACAGGATATCTATGGCTACACCTTC.

This clone was recorded only once. The chain is built from TRBV29-1 and TRBJ2-3; D not certain. Trimming stripped 4 bases from V and 0 bases from J, with 11 bases between. Germline lookup yields CDR1 SQVTM and CDR2 ANQGSEA. The CDR3 covers 14 residues. In DNA form, the CDR3 reads TGCAGCGTTGTAGTGAGGTCTAGCACAGATACGCAGTATTTT. Its translation: CSVVVRSSTDTQYF.

This chain links TRBV24-1 with TRBJ2-5; TRBD1 agrees at 7 bases. There are 15 residues in the CDR3. In germline, CDR1 is KGHDR, CDR2 SFDVKD. V lost 1 base to trimming and J lost 2 bases; unmatched junction nucleotides: 3. CDR3 region: CATSDFGDSQETQYF. The DNA for the CDR3 is TGTGCCACCAGTGATTTTGGGGACAGTCAAGAGACCCAGTACTTC.